These 5 T cell receptor beta chains were all obtained from the same sample, sequenced in a study of cytomegalovirus exposure and HLA in healthy donors. The PCR contained 60 Vbeta and 13 Jbeta primers. Only in-frame clones appear in the TCRdb table, and some are missing; sequencing was by immunoSEQ multiplex PCR. This sample carries some 46,000 clones, with under 2% going to the ten biggest clones. Sample: PBMCs. The receptors were gathered from a woman aged 25 to 39 in good health and CMV-seronegative.

The chain uses TRBV19 and TRBJ1-1, with a weak D call TRBD1 (6 bases). CDR1 is LNHDA, CDR2 SQIVND, per germline (reference sequence). The CDR3 consists of 12 residues. The ends were cut back, 8 bases at V and 0 bases at J, with 7 bases in the middle. The CDR3 DNA reads TGTGCCAGTGGACAGATGAACACTGAAGCTTTCTTT. It is translated as CASGQMNTEAFF.

The chain carries TRBV4-1 and TRBJ1-3, with TRBD1 as a possible D gene (5 bases). CDR3 size: 14 residues. Germline V gene sequence: CDR1 MGHRA, CDR2 YSYEKL. Trimming shortened V by 0 bases and J by 7 bases, and 10 bases separated the two germline ends. In DNA, the CDR3 is TGCGCCAGCAGCCAAGATGGGGCGCGGAACACCATATATTTT. Residues: CASSQDGARNTIYF.

The chain joins TRBV4-1 to TRBJ1-2; the D is unclear. Germline-derived CDR1 and CDR2 are MGHRA and YSYEKL. The CDR3 loop spans 13 amino acids. V shed 1 base and J shed 5 bases, with 8 bases lying between them. CDR3 sequence (DNA): TGCGCCAGCAGCCAAGGGTGGAGGTATGGCTACACCTTC. This translates into CASSQGWRYGYTF.

This clone is classed as medium-sized (0.01 to 0.1%) by frequency. This same CDR3 is encoded by further DNA sequences in the sample. This chain links TRBV27 with TRBJ2-4; TRBD1 matches 7 bases. The length of the CDR3 is 13 residues. J gave up 11 bases and V 5 bases, and 9 bases lay outside the gene matches. Germline V gene sequence: CDR1 MNHEY, CDR2 SMNVEV (reference sequence). This CDR3 is CASSLGNRGFQYF. The CDR3 DNA follows: TGTGCCAGCAGTCTCGGAAACAGGGGTTTTCAGTACTTC.

The V gene is TRBV23-1, the J gene TRBJ1-1; no clear D. TRBV23-1 is marked as an open reading frame, function uncertain. The CDR3 spans 15 residues. V gave up 2 bases and J gave up 0 bases, with 10 bases separating them. The CDR3 DNA follows: TGCGCCAGCAGTCAAACTGACACCATGAACACTGAAGCTTTCTTT. Its translation is CASSQTDTMNTEAFF.